A selection of T cell receptor beta chains follows, all from one sample in a study of post-analysis software for immune sequencing data. A single record per CDR3 protein comes from TCRdb applying MiXCR to the PCR reads. The sample consists of approximately 690,000 distinct CDR3 sequences, approximately 60% of them appearing once. The sample consisted of blood. Every receptor here comes from a girl aged 2 to 10 with multiple sclerosis. CDR3s include the opening cysteine and the closing phenylalanine or tryptophan.

CDR3aa,j_gene,v_gene
CASSLTLAYNEQFF,TRBJ2-1,TRBV7-3
CASNKGLGGRSYNEQFF,TRBJ2-1,TRBV2
CSARDRLAGGRYEQFF,TRBJ2-1,TRBV20-1
CSVAGGLRETQYF,TRBJ2-5,TRBV29-1
CSFGDRQGGYTF,TRBJ1-2,TRBV29-1
CSANIDNEQFF,TRBJ2-1,TRBV20-1
CASSLILGDMEAFF,TRBJ1-1,TRBV5-6
CSASSRDGYGYTF,TRBJ1-2,TRBV20-1
CASSLGQEYEQYF,TRBJ2-7,TRBV7-3
CSALQGLGEQFF,TRBJ2-1,TRBV20-1
CASSPPGQSSYNEQFF,TRBJ2-1,TRBV7-2